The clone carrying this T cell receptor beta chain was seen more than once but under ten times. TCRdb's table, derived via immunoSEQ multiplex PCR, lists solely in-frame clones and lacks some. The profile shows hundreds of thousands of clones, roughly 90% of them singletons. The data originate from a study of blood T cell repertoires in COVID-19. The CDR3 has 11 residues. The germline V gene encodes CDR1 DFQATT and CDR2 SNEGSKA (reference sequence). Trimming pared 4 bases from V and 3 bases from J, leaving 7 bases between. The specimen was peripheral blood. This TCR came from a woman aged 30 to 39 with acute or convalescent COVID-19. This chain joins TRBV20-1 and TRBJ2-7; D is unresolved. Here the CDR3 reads CSAKTSYEQYF. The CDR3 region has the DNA TGCAGTGCTAAGACAAGCTACGAGCAGTACTTC.